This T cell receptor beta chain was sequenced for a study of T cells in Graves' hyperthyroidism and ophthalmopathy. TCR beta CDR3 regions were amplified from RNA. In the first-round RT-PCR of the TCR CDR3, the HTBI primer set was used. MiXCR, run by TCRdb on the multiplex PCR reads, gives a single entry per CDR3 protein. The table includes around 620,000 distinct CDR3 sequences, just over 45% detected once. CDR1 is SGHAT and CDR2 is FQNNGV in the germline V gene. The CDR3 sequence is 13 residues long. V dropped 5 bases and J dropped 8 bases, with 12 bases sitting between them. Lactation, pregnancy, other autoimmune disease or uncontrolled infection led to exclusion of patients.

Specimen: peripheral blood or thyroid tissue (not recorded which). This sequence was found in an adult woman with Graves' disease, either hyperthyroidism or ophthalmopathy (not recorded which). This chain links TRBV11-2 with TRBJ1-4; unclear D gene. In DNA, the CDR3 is TGTGCCAGCAGCCAAACGGGGAGGGAAAAACTGTTTTTT. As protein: CASSQTGREKLFF.